This TCR beta chain was captured in a study of long-term antiretroviral therapy in people with HIV (dated by TCRdb to between 2021 and 2024). Study-wide context: The earliest samples were collected approximately a decade before the 2015 WHO recommendation for immediate ART, a period when ART was typically delayed until CD4 counts fell. This retrospective serial study examined whether starting ART and sustained HIV suppression were associated with changes in the composition and diversity of the TRB repertoire in peripheral blood. From some 27 adults with confirmed HIV infection, the cohort provided some 200 cryopreserved PBMC samples, gathered serially across a mean of around six years (range 1-12). Among the roughly 30 participants with HIV, eleven were female. Test extractions of a monoclonal T-cell line alongside approximately 36 polyclonal samples showed no cross-contamination during QIAcube processing. What the authors observed across the whole study: Starting ART was linked to a significant rise in TRB diversity, yet even with long-term ART the diversity remained significantly lower than in transplant donor controls. Limited PBMC availability meant only the TCR beta chain was sequenced, without alpha chain pairing. Expanded TRB clones identified before ART initiation dominated the repertoire at all time points, although this dominance fluctuated and declined in many PLHIV after ART. No data were available on ART adherence, viral resistance or therapy changes, limiting inferences about post-ART repertoire changes. Narrower CDR3 length ranges were observed in HIV repertoires than in controls, and an antigen-experienced repertoire with only a slight naive shift after ART was suggested by the network structure. Because pre-ART samples had limited cell numbers, profiling was done on unsorted PBMC rather than on sorted CD4+ and CD8+ T cells. The samples span the years 2004 to 2017, and the ART regimens used may be less effective than current regimens.

Participants were included only if at least one PBMC sample before ART initiation and at least two post-ART samples were available. Every participant with HIV received treatment in the United States of America. Before DNA extraction, cryopreserved samples containing roughly 0.9-10 million PBMC were thawed and washed. At the time of the earliest PBMC sample, participants with HIV were aged between roughly 20 and 60 years. Per participant, PBMC samples came from 1-4 timepoints prior to ART initiation and 2-8 timepoints following ART initiation, for a median of 7 samples. For every participant, serial HIV viral load, CD4+ T-cell count, ART history and demographic data were obtained. Genomic DNA was extracted from unsorted PBMC with a Qiagen kit on a QIAcube, with processing performed in batches of 12 samples. On this clone itself: Its recognized antigen is unknown. No per-base quality is available; no much larger clone lies one base away.

The immunoSEQ hsTCRB v3.0 assay was used at survey level resolution for TRB variable region sequencing. TRB sequencing targeted a depth of 40,000-50,000 T-cell genomes per sample. TRB libraries were pooled and sequenced on an Illumina MiSeq using a v3 150-cycle kit. In the original analysis: Repertoire analysis ran in R within a reproducible Nextflow workflow covering QC, data transformation and analysis. LymphoSeq2, an R package for exploring AIRR-Seq data, was used to implement the custom analyses. A few samples yielding fewer than 5000 total TRB sequences were excluded, leaving around 200 analyzed HIV repertoires. Among the 170 to 200 retained HIV repertoires, fewer than 65 were collected before ART initiation and roughly 130 after ART initiation. Repertoires were downsampled to 5000 TRB nucleotide sequences, and summary statistics were averaged over 100 downsampling iterations. The analysis kept only TRB sequences whose CDR3 regions were at least seven amino acids long. Diversity was measured with a Shannon entropy-derived clonality score and the Gini coefficient. In the repertoire networks, any two of the top 5000 CDR3 amino acid sequences were connected whenever the two sequences differed by an edit distance of one. For TRB CDR3 amino acid sequences, antigen specificity groups and MHC restriction were predicted with GLIPH2. To flag known CMV, EBV, HIV or tissue antigen associations, CDR3 amino acid sequences were matched against VDJdb and McPAS-TCR. Pre-ART, post-ART and control groups were compared with Wilcoxon signed-rank tests and Holm-Bonferroni correction. The clones in this table, taken by TCRdb from immuneACCESS, are in-frame only. Not every clone is retained; where verified, under half of the shortfall comes from an unresolved V gene, and the cause of the rest is unknown. The V and J calls and clone size were taken over from that table, and D and trimming were inferred from the DNA. The sample table lists fewer than 40,000 clones, 97% of them with a count of one. About 3% of the sample goes to the ten largest clones.

V is cut by 4 bases and J by 7 bases, and the space between the germline ends is 11 bases. Spanning cysteine to phenylalanine, the CDR3 consists of 13 amino acids. Only the CDR3 DNA stays, 39 bases, in frame from base 1. CDR1 and CDR2 were assigned from the germline V gene as MNHNS and SASEGT. Recombination connected TRBV6-1 to TRBJ1-5, with the identity of the D gene unclear. The sequence was collected from a man in his thirties or forties with HIV. The input for sequencing was unsorted PBMCs, taken 6.9 years after starting antiretroviral therapy. The base sequence is TGTGCCAGCAGTGGTGAGATAAGGCAGCCCCAGCATTTT. It codes for CASSGEIRQPQHF.